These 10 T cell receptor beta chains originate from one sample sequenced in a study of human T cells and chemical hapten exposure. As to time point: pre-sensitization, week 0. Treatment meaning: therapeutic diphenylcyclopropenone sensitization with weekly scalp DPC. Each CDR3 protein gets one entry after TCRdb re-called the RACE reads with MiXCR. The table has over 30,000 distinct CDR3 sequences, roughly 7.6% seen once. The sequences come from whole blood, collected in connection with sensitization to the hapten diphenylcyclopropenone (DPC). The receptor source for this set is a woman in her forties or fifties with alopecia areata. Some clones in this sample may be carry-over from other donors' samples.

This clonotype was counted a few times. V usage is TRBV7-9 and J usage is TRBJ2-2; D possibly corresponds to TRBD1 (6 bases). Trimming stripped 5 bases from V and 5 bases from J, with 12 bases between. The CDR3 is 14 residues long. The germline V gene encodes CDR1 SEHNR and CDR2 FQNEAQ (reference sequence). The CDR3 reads CASSPPGVTGELFF. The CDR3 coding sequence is TGTGCCAGCAGCCCCCCAGGGGTTACCGGGGAGCTGTTTTTT.

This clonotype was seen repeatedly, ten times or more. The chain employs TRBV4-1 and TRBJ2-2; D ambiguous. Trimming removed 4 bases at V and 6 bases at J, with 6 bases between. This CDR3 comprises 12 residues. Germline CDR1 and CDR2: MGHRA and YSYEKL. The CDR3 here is CASSPAPGELFF. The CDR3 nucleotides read TGCGCCAGCAGCCCAGCTCCCGGGGAGCTGTTTTTT.

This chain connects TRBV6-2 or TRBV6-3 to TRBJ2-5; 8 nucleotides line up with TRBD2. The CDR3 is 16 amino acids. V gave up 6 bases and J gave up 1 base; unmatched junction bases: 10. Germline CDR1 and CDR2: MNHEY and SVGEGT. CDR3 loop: CASSFSPTSAQETQYF. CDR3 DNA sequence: TGTGCCAGCAGCTTCTCACCGACTAGCGCCCAAGAGACCCAGTACTTC.

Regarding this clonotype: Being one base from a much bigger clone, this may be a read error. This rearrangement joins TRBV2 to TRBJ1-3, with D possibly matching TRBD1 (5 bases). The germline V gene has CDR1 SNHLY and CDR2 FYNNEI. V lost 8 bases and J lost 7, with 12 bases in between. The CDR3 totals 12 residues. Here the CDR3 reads CASGGGRNTIYF. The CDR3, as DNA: TGTGCCAGCGGCGGGGGACGTAACACCATATATTTT.

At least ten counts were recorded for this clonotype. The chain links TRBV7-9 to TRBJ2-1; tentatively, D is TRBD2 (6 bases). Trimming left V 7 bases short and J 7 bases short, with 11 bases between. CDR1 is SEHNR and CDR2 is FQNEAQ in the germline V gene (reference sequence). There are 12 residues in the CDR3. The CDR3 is CASIRSGNEQFF. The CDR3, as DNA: TGTGCCAGCATCCGAAGCGGGAATGAGCAGTTCTTC.

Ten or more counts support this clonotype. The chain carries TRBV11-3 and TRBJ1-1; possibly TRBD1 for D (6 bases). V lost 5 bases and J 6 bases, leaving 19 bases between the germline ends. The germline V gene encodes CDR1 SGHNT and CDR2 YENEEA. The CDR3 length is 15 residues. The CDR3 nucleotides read TGTGCCAGCAGCCCCCCCAGGGCGGGGGCCTCTGAAGCTTTCTTT. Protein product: CASSPPRAGASEAFF. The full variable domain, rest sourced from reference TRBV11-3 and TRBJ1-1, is EAGVVQSPRYKIIEKKQPVAFWCNPISGHNTLYWYLQNLGQGPELLIRYENEEAVDDSQLPKDRFSAERLKGVDSTLKIQPAELGDSAVYLCASSPPRAGASEAFFGQGTRLTVV.

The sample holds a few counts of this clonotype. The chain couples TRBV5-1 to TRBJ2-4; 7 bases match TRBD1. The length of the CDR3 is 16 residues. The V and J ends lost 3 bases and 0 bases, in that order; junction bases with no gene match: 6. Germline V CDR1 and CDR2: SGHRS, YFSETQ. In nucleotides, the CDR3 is TGCGCCAGCAGCTCCGGGACAGCGCTAGCCAAAAACATTCAGTACTTC. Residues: CASSSGTALAKNIQYF.

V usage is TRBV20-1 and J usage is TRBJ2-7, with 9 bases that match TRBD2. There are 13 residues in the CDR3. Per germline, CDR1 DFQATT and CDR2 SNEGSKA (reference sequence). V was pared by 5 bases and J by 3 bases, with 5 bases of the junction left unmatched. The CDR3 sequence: CSAWTSEYYEQYF. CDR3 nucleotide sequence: TGCAGTGCTTGGACTAGCGAATACTACGAGCAGTACTTC.

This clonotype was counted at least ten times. CDR3 nucleotide sequence: TGTGCCAGCAGCGTCAGGGGCATGCACGAGCAGTACTTC. It specifies CASSVRGMHEQYF. This rearrangement joins TRBV7-2 to TRBJ2-7, with a weak D call TRBD1 (6 bases). Germline CDR1 SGHTA, CDR2 FQGNSA. CDR3 length: 13 residues. The germline V and J ends were trimmed by 5 bases and 5 bases, with 13 bases remaining between them.

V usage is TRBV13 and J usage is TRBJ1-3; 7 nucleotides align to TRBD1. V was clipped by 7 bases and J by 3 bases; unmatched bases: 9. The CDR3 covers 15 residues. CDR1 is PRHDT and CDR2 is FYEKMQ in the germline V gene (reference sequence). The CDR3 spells CASNHRTGRGNTIYF. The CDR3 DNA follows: TGTGCCAGCAACCACAGGACAGGTCGTGGAAACACCATATATTTT.